This T cell receptor beta chain was obtained from a study of shared clonotypes between healthy human individuals. Study as a whole: Three plates were used per donor for CD4 naive, three for CD4 memory, two for CD8 naive and one for CD8 memory.

Repertoires were generated with immunoSEQ multiplex PCR, while TCRdb's copy carries only in-frame clones and drops some. This sample has 2,100,000 or so clones, with about 94% found just once. The CDR3 extends over 14 amino acids. V was cut by 3 bases and J by 5 bases, with 13 bases left in between. Germline loops: CDR1 MGHDK, CDR2 SYGVNS. V and J are TRBV25-1 and TRBJ2-5; D call uncertain. This receptor was identified in a man aged 18-30 years in good health. Sequenced material: naive CD4+ T cells sorted from blood. The subset: CD45RA+ positively selected. CDR3 protein: CASSDTKKMETQYF. The CDR3 bases are TGTGCCAGCAGTGATACGAAGAAGATGGAGACCCAGTACTTC.